These 28 T cell receptor beta chains originate from one sample sequenced in a study of cytomegalovirus exposure and HLA in healthy donors. The PCR was carried out with 60 Vbeta primers and 13 Jbeta primers. Sequenced by immunoSEQ multiplex PCR; TCRdb stores in-frame clones only, minus some. Counted here are over 100,000 clones, over 75% occurring once; the ten biggest clones make up 5% to 6.5%. The sequencing sample was made of PBMCs. All receptors derive from a man under 40 in good health and CMV-seronegative.

This clone has a single count. The genes are TRBV6-4 and TRBJ2-3, with TRBD1 identical over 9 bases. V lost 1 base, J lost 0 bases, and 2 bases stayed unmatched. CDR1 and CDR2 from the germline V gene are MRHNA and SNTAGT. The CDR3 runs to 16 residues. The CDR3 coding sequence is TGTGCCAGCAGTGACTTACAGGGGGCTAGCACAGATACGCAGTATTTT. Its translation is CASSDLQGASTDTQYF.

The chain recombines TRBV28 with TRBJ2-7; 9 bases align to TRBD1. CDR3 size: 14 residues. J gave up 6 bases and V 4 bases, and 7 bases lay outside the gene matches. The germline V gene has CDR1 MDHEN and CDR2 SYDVKM. As DNA, the CDR3 is TGTGCCAGCAGTTCACCCGGGACAGGGCCCGAGCAGTACTTC. It is translated as CASSSPGTGPEQYF.

The rearrangement links TRBV5-1 to TRBJ2-5; TRBD1 matches 8 bases. The germline V gene has CDR1 SGHRS and CDR2 YFSETQ. Unmatched junction bases numbered 16, after V lost 4 bases and J lost 5 bases. This CDR3 has 17 amino acids. The CDR3 protein is CASSPTGAPANGETQYF. For the CDR3, the DNA is TGCGCCAGCAGCCCGACAGGGGCCCCCGCCAATGGGGAGACCCAGTACTTC.

The J gene is TRBJ2-3, the V gene TRBV28; 7 nucleotides line up with TRBD2. Germline values: CDR1 MDHEN, CDR2 SYDVKM. The ends lost 3 bases at V and 3 bases at J; junction bases unmatched: 0. The CDR3 is 13 residues long. Here the CDR3 reads CASSLGGTDTQYF. CDR3 bases: TGTGCCAGCAGTTTGGGGGGGACAGATACGCAGTATTTT.

The gene calls are TRBV9 and TRBJ2-6, with a possible D match to TRBD1 (6 bases). V was pared by 3 bases and J by 4 bases, with 11 bases between. The CDR3 extends over 15 amino acids. CDR1 SGDLS and CDR2 YYNGEE come from the germline V gene. The CDR3 DNA follows: TGTGCCAGCAGCGGGACAGCGGCCGGGGCCAACGTCCTGACTTTC. Amino acids: CASSGTAAGANVLTF.

This chain joins TRBV11-2 and TRBJ2-2, with a possible D match to TRBD2 (5 bases). The CDR3 extends over 15 amino acids. V was trimmed by 5 bases and J by 4 bases, leaving 14 bases between them. Germline loops: CDR1 SGHAT, CDR2 FQNNGV. The CDR3 loop is CASSGGGRGTGELFF. The CDR3, as DNA: TGTGCCAGCAGCGGAGGAGGTCGGGGCACCGGGGAGCTGTTTTTT.

A single count supports this clone. The chain combines TRBV27 with TRBJ2-7; 10 positions agree with TRBD1. CDR1 and CDR2 from the germline V gene are MNHEY and SMNVEV (reference sequence). The length of the CDR3 is 14 residues. V trimming: 4 bases; J trimming: 9 bases; junction bases outside the gene matches: 9. The CDR3 coding sequence is TGTGCCAGCAGTTCACCGGGACAGGGGTTTAGGCAGTACTTC. Translated: CASSSPGQGFRQYF.

The chain links TRBV23-1 to TRBJ2-2; D gene uncertain. TRBV23-1 has ORF status, its function being uncertain. Trimming shortened V by 0 bases and J by 5 bases, and 7 bases separated the two germline ends. This CDR3 contains 14 residues. The CDR3 sequence: CASSQSCRTGELFF. CDR3 bases: TGCGCCAGCAGTCAATCCTGCCGGACCGGGGAGCTGTTTTTT.

Only a few counts were recorded for this clone. This chain connects TRBV7-2 to TRBJ1-1; D may be TRBD1 (5 bases). This CDR3 comprises 15 residues. Per germline, CDR1 SGHTA and CDR2 FQGNSA. The V and J ends lost 2 bases and 1 base respectively, with 11 bases between them. CDR3 in amino acids: CASSLMATGNTEAFF. CDR3 coding DNA: TGTGCCAGCAGCTTAATGGCTACAGGGAACACTGAAGCTTTCTTT.

The CDR3 loop reads CASRTQRTGQNTEAFF. CDR3 DNA sequence: TGTGCCAGCAGGACTCAAAGGACAGGGCAGAACACTGAAGCTTTCTTT. The chain uses TRBV7-8 and TRBJ1-1; the match to TRBD1 covers 8 bases. V gave up 6 bases and J gave up 1 base; unmatched junction bases: 10. The CDR3 runs to 16 residues. Germline lookup yields CDR1 SGHVS and CDR2 FQNEAQ.

This rearrangement joins TRBV18 to TRBJ2-7; 11 nucleotides match TRBD1. V lost 4 bases and J lost 7; bases outside the gene matches: 6. Germline lookup yields CDR1 KGHSH and CDR2 LQKENI. CDR3 size: 14 residues. Here the CDR3 reads CASSLDRGRREQYF. CDR3 nucleotides: TGTGCCAGCTCACTGGACAGGGGGCGCAGGGAGCAGTACTTC.

This clone turned up a few times. Here the CDR3 reads CASSLWNTREKLFF. DNA for the CDR3: TGTGCCAGCAGCTTATGGAACACCAGGGAAAAACTGTTTTTT. V and J are TRBV5-8 and TRBJ1-4; D uncertain. This CDR3 contains 14 residues. CDR1 and CDR2 (germline): SGHTS, YDEGEE. Trimming stripped 2 bases from V and 8 bases from J, with 13 bases between.

The V call is TRBV7-9, the J call TRBJ2-7; no clear D. The CDR3 is 14 amino acids. Germline loops: CDR1 SEHNR, CDR2 FQNEAQ (reference sequence). V lost 4 bases to trimming and J lost 2 bases, with 12 bases between them. DNA for the CDR3: TGTGCCAGCAGCTCCGCAGGAAGCCCCTACGAGCAGTACTTC. Translated, it gives CASSSAGSPYEQYF.

V is TRBV28 and J is TRBJ2-7; the match to TRBD1 covers 11 bases. Germline V gene sequence: CDR1 MDHEN, CDR2 SYDVKM. This CDR3 is 14 amino acids long. After removal of 7 bases from V and 3 bases from J, the junction contained 5 bases not matched to a gene. CDR3 DNA sequence: TGTGCCAGCACCGGGACAGGGGGTCGCTACGAGCAGTACTTC. Its protein is CASTGTGGRYEQYF. The full variable domain, rest sourced from reference TRBV28 and TRBJ2-7, is DVKVTQSSRYLVKRTGEKVFLECVQDMDHENMFWYRQDPGLGLRLIYFSYDVKMKEKGDIPEGYSVSREKKERFSLILESASTNQTSMYLCASTGTGGRYEQYFGPGTRLTVT.

The V gene is TRBV5-4, the J gene TRBJ2-7; TRBD2 might be the D (5 bases). The CDR3 contains 14 residues. Germline V gives CDR1 SGHNT, CDR2 YYREEE (reference sequence). Trimming removed 0 bases at V and 4 bases at J, with 11 bases between. CDR3 residues: CASSLAGDGYEQYF. The DNA for the CDR3 is TGTGCCAGCAGCTTGGCCGGGGATGGTTACGAGCAGTACTTC.

The chain joins TRBV9 to TRBJ2-1, with 9 bases fitting TRBD2. This CDR3 has 16 amino acids. V shed 0 bases, J shed 0 bases, and the junction held 1 base outside the gene matches. Germline V gene data show CDR1 as SGDLS and CDR2 as YYNGEE. The CDR3 DNA is TGTGCCAGCAGCGTAGTAGCGGGAGACTCCTACAATGAGCAGTTCTTC. As protein: CASSVVAGDSYNEQFF.

CDR3 protein: CASSRTGSSYNSPLHF. The CDR3 DNA follows: TGTGCCAGCAGCCGAACAGGGAGCTCCTATAATTCACCCCTCCACTTT. The chain joins TRBV6-6 to TRBJ1-6; possibly TRBD1 for D (6 bases). V was pared by 6 bases and J by 0 bases, with 12 bases between. This CDR3 region has 16 residues. Germline V gives CDR1 MNHNY, CDR2 SVGAGI (reference sequence).

The chain uses TRBV7-9 and TRBJ1-1; D remains unclear. Trimming stripped 5 bases from V and 6 bases from J, with 10 bases between. Germline V CDR1 and CDR2: SEHNR, FQNEAQ (reference sequence). CDR3 length: 12 amino acids. Written as DNA, the CDR3 is TGTGCCAGCAGCCCATCGGGTGCTGAAGCTTTCTTT. Its protein is CASSPSGAEAFF.

The chain is built from TRBV19 and TRBJ1-1; 11 bases are a match to TRBD1. With V trimmed by 6 bases and J by 1 base, 1 base remained unmatched. The CDR3 has 14 residues. Looked up from germline, CDR1 is LNHDA and CDR2 is SQIVND (reference sequence). In DNA, the CDR3 is TGTGCCAGTAGGGGACAGGGGGAGAACACTGAAGCTTTCTTT. Its protein is CASRGQGENTEAFF. The complete variable domain, with remaining parts taken from reference TRBV19 and TRBJ1-1, reads DGGITQSPKYLFRKEGQNVTLSCEQNLNHDAMYWYRQDPGQGLRLIYYSQIVNDFQKGDIAEGYSVSREKKESFPLTVTSAQKNPTAFYLCASRGQGENTEAFFGQGTRLTVV.

The V and J genes are TRBV6-1 and TRBJ1-5; D unresolved. The CDR3 totals 16 residues. Germline values: CDR1 MNHNS, CDR2 SASEGT. The germline V and J ends were trimmed by 3 bases and 6 bases, with 18 bases remaining between them. The CDR3 DNA sequence: TGTGCCAGCAGTGATACCCGGTTTGTGCTTGGTCAGCCCCAGCATTTT. Amino acid sequence: CASSDTRFVLGQPQHF.

This chain uses TRBV29-1 with TRBJ1-2, with a tentative D call TRBD1 (5 bases). The CDR3 loop spans 15 amino acids. V lost 4 bases, J lost 0 bases, and 15 bases lay in between. Germline V lookup: CDR1 SQVTM, CDR2 ANQGSEA. CDR3 region: CSVGGAGGANYGYTF. CDR3 in DNA: TGCAGCGTTGGCGGGGCCGGGGGGGCTAACTATGGCTACACCTTC.

V usage is TRBV30 and J usage is TRBJ2-7, with a possible D match to TRBD1 (6 bases). V was cut by 2 bases and J by 3 bases, with 8 bases left in between. This CDR3 is built from 12 residues. Germline CDR1 is GTSNPN and CDR2 is SVGIG (reference sequence). CDR3 sequence reads: CAWSPQGYEQYF. CDR3 bases: TGTGCCTGGAGTCCACAGGGCTACGAGCAGTACTTC.

This clone was observed a single time. This chain joins TRBV29-1 and TRBJ1-4; no firm D call. The CDR3 consists of 14 residues. The germline V gene encodes CDR1 SQVTM and CDR2 ANQGSEA. Trimming took 1 base from V and 7 from J, leaving 13 bases between them. This chain's CDR3 is CSVEGLGLSEKLFF. In DNA form, the CDR3 reads TGCAGCGTTGAAGGCCTTGGGCTATCTGAAAAACTGTTTTTT. Together with reference TRBV29-1 and TRBJ1-4, the CDR3 gives the full variable domain: SAVISQKPSRDICQRGTSLTIQCQVDSQVTMMFWYRQQPGQSLTLIATANQGSEATYESGFVIDKFPISRPNLTFSTLTVSNMSPEDSSIYLCSVEGLGLSEKLFFGSGTQLSVL.

The chain joins TRBV19 to TRBJ2-7, with 14 bases lining up with TRBD2. Germline CDR1 reads LNHDA; CDR2 reads SQIVND (reference sequence). The CDR3 is 15 amino acids. The trim removed 3 bases at V and 3 bases at J, leaving 1 base unmatched. The DNA for the CDR3 is TGTGCCAGTAGTATCGGGACTAGCGGGAGCTACGAGCAGTACTTC. As protein: CASSIGTSGSYEQYF.

The genes are TRBV27 and TRBJ2-7, with 7 bases fitting TRBD2. Germline CDR1 MNHEY, CDR2 SMNVEV (reference sequence). CDR3 size: 14 residues. With 6 bases clipped from V and 3 bases from J, the junction kept 8 bases outside the gene matches. CDR3 sequence (DNA): TGTGCCAGCAGCCGCAAGAGCGGGAACTACGAGCAGTACTTC. Residues: CASSRKSGNYEQYF.

In its sample, this clone was seen a few times. The V call is TRBV11-1, the J call TRBJ1-1, with 10 bases matching TRBD1. Trimming cost V 4 bases and J 2 bases; bases outside gene matches: 10. The CDR3 covers 17 residues. The germline V gene has CDR1 SGHAT and CDR2 FQDESV (reference sequence). CDR3 nucleotide sequence: TGTGCCAGCAGCTACCCCCGGGACAGGGGTGTCAACACTGAAGCTTTCTTT. Protein product: CASSYPRDRGVNTEAFF.

With regard to this clone: One junction end disagrees with the germline gene, perhaps due to a read error. The V call is TRBV9, the J call TRBJ2-1, with 8 positions matching TRBD2. CDR1 and CDR2 (germline): SGDLS, YYNGEE. The CDR3 has 15 residues. The CDR3 sequence is CASSVRREGYDEQFF. DNA for the CDR3: TGTGCCAGCAGCGTCAGACGGGAGGGCTACGATGAGCAGTTCTTC.

This clone was picked up a small number of times. CDR3 bases: TGTGCCAGCAGCCCGACAGGGTATAGCAATCAGCCCCAGCATTTT. Protein: CASSPTGYSNQPQHF. This rearrangement joins TRBV2 to TRBJ1-5; 7 nucleotides agree with TRBD1. The V and J ends lost 6 bases and 0 bases, in that order; junction bases with no gene match: 5. This CDR3 spans 15 amino acids. The V gene's germline CDR1 is SNHLY and CDR2 FYNNEI. The full variable domain, completed using reference TRBV2 and TRBJ1-5, is EPEVTQTPSHQVTQMGQEVILRCVPISNHLYFYWYRQILGQKVEFLVSFYNNEISEKSEIFDDQFSVERPDGSNFTLKIRSTKLEDSAMYFCASSPTGYSNQPQHFGDGTRLSIL.